This TCR beta chain was found in a study of blood T cell repertoires in COVID-19. Study context: T cells, B-cell-depleted T cells, or PBMCs supplied cDNA or gDNA.

Which cohort a participant joined came from the clinical history participants gave. The germline V and J ends were trimmed by 0 bases and 17 bases, with 19 bases remaining between them. This CDR3 is 14 amino acids long. Germline loops: CDR1 LGHDT, CDR2 YNNKEL (reference sequence). Per the study methods: Estimation of nucleated cell counts relied on the amplification of reference gene primers. Clones were read by immunoSEQ multiplex PCR, and TCRdb kept only the in-frame ones, dropping some. V, J and clone size derive from that table, while D and trimming were established from the DNA sequence. This table has about 260,000 clones, just under 90% appearing once.

The clonotype comes from a woman aged 30 to 39 with acute COVID-19. Material: PBMCs or T cells enriched from blood (not recorded which). This sequence joins TRBV3-1 (or the pseudogene TRBV3-2) and TRBJ1-4; D may be TRBD1 (5 bases). The DNA of the CDR3 is TGTGCCAGCAGCCAAGAACACTCGGGGACGGGAGAATTTTTT. Its translation is CASSQEHSGTGEFF.